This T cell receptor beta chain appears in the sequencing data of a study of preoperative IRX-2 immunotherapy in early breast cancer (dated by TCRdb to the late 2010s). Inclusive of the bounding cysteine and phenylalanine, the CDR3 is 14 residues long. The retained sequence is limited to the CDR3, 42 bases, with the frame set at the first base. V and J lose 2 bases and 10 bases, and a span of 16 bases separates them. CDR1 and CDR2 are drawn from the germline V gene: SGHNT, YENEEA. Explained via the paper, the treatment or condition label denotes: preoperative locoregional IRX-2 cytokine immunotherapy. The samples were obtained from a phase Ib study that tested preoperative, locoregional IRX-2 cytokine immunotherapy designed to prime immune responses. Before surgery, IRX-2 was given to the donors, who were patients with early-stage breast cancer. Turning to this clone: What this receptor recognizes is not known. The record has no base qualities; no much larger clone is one base away.

Libraries were constructed by the immunoSEQ multiplex PCR assay. The table was pulled from immuneACCESS by TCRdb, which kept in-frame rearrangements only. Such tables lose some clones; where checked, under half of the loss comes from unresolved V genes, and the rest has no known cause. The sample table contains 20,000 to 30,000 clones; only one count was recorded for about three quarters of them. Clones ranked in the top ten supply 6.8% of the sample. The chain links TRBV11-3 with TRBJ2-3, and perhaps TRBD1 as D gene, on 5 matching bases. This TCR was recovered from a human donor with breast cancer. Material: lymph node tissue, obtained after IRX-2 immunotherapy. The DNA is TGTGCCAGCAGCTTACCGCCCGCCAGGGCATCGCAGTATTTT. This gives the protein CASSLPPARASQYF.